A single sample gave rise to the 19 T cell receptor beta chains below, sequenced in a study of blood T cell repertoires in COVID-19. Produced via immunoSEQ multiplex PCR; TCRdb's table is partial and in-frame only. The table includes roughly 30,000 clones, about nine tenths detected once. Sequencing was carried out using peripheral blood. All receptors come from a man aged 55 to 70 with acute or convalescent COVID-19.

This chain connects TRBV11-3 to TRBJ2-1; the match to TRBD2 covers 12 bases. This CDR3 spans 15 amino acids. Germline V gene sequence: CDR1 SGHNT, CDR2 YENEEA. The V and J ends lost 4 bases and 5 bases, in that order; junction bases with no gene match: 3. The CDR3 is CASSSGLAGHNEQFF. DNA for the CDR3: TGTGCCAGCAGCTCTGGACTAGCGGGGCACAATGAGCAGTTCTTC.

The CDR3 reads CASSVQGGTEAFF. The CDR3 DNA is TGTGCCAGCAGCGTACAGGGGGGCACTGAAGCTTTCTTT. The chain uses TRBV9 and TRBJ1-1; 7 nucleotides line up with TRBD1. Germline loops: CDR1 SGDLS, CDR2 YYNGEE. The CDR3 spans 13 residues. The V gene end was trimmed by 1 base and the J gene end by 4 bases; junction bases not matched to a gene: 1.

This clone showed up just once. V usage is TRBV27 and J usage is TRBJ2-2; unclear D gene. Germline V gene sequence: CDR1 MNHEY, CDR2 SMNVEV (reference sequence). V was clipped by 6 bases and J by 4 bases, with 18 bases between them. This CDR3 comprises 16 residues. The CDR3, as DNA: TGTGCCAGCAGCCGCGCCGGGTCCCCCCGCACCGGGGAGCTGTTTTTT. Its protein is CASSRAGSPRTGELFF.

The V and J genes are TRBV5-4 and TRBJ2-2, with 12 positions matching TRBD2. Trimming took 3 bases from V and 5 from J; bases not matched to a gene: 5. CDR1 and CDR2 from the germline V gene are SGHNT and YYREEE (reference sequence). The CDR3 is 16 amino acids. This chain's CDR3 is CASSYGLAGQTGELFF. CDR3 DNA: TGTGCCAGCAGCTACGGACTAGCGGGGCAGACCGGGGAGCTGTTTTTT.

The V call is TRBV19, the J call TRBJ1-5; unclear D gene. The CDR3 runs to 13 residues. Trimming removed 4 bases at V and 2 bases at J, with 6 bases between. From germline, CDR1 is LNHDA and CDR2 SQIVND (reference sequence). Here the CDR3 reads CASSSQGNQPQHF. In DNA, the CDR3 is TGTGCCAGTAGTAGTCAGGGCAATCAGCCCCAGCATTTT.

This clone was detected only once. The chain recombines TRBV11-1 with TRBJ2-7, with D maybe TRBD1 (6 bases). Germline CDR1 reads SGHAT; CDR2 reads FQDESV (reference sequence). This CDR3 is 15 amino acids long. Trimming took 1 base from V and 0 from J, leaving 10 bases between them. CDR3 sequence: CASSLGDIFSYEQYF. The CDR3 coding sequence is TGTGCCAGCAGCTTAGGGGACATCTTCTCCTACGAGCAGTACTTC.

This sequence joins TRBV28 and TRBJ2-2; possibly TRBD1 for D (5 bases). The CDR3 is 14 amino acids. Germline-derived CDR1 and CDR2 are MDHEN and SYDVKM. The ends were cut back, 5 bases at V and 7 bases at J, with 14 bases in the middle. The CDR3 sequence is CASSTAGSGGELFF. In nucleotides, the CDR3 is TGTGCCAGCAGTACGGCAGGGTCCGGCGGGGAGCTGTTTTTT.

This sequence joins TRBV6-6 and TRBJ2-1; the D gene is possibly TRBD2 (6 bases). The V end was cut by 6 bases, the J end by 6 bases, with 18 bases between. The CDR3 has 15 amino acids. Germline CDR1 reads MNHNY; CDR2 reads SVGAGI (reference sequence). The CDR3, as DNA: TGTGCCAGCAGCCGGAGGGCCGGGGTGGGCAATGAGCAGTTCTTC. It specifies CASSRRAGVGNEQFF.

The rearrangement uses TRBV10-3 and TRBJ2-1; TRBD2 agrees at 7 bases. The CDR3 sequence is 15 residues long. Germline CDR1 is ENHRY and CDR2 is SYGVKD. The junction had 7 bases not matched to a gene; V was cut back by 2 bases and J by 6 bases. The CDR3 DNA follows: TGTGCCATCAGTGAGGGGGTTCCGGGAGGCAATGAGCAGTTCTTC. Its translation is CAISEGVPGGNEQFF.

The chain employs TRBV14 and TRBJ2-2; D might be TRBD1 (5 bases). V gave up 4 bases and J gave up 0 bases, with 9 bases separating them. The CDR3 sequence is 15 residues long. Germline V gives CDR1 SGHDN, CDR2 FVKESK. This chain's CDR3 is CASSRQSANTGELFF. In DNA form, the CDR3 reads TGTGCCAGCAGCCGACAGTCCGCGAACACCGGGGAGCTGTTTTTT.

The V call is TRBV7-9, the J call TRBJ1-3, with unresolved D. Trimming stripped 2 bases from V and 0 bases from J, with 8 bases between. This CDR3 contains 15 residues. Germline-derived CDR1 and CDR2 are SEHNR and FQNEAQ (reference sequence). CDR3 nucleotide sequence: TGTGCCAGCAGCTTATCAGGATACTCTGGAAACACCATATATTTT. Translation: CASSLSGYSGNTIYF. Looking up the rest from reference TRBV7-9 and TRBJ1-3 gives the full variable domain: DTGVSQNPRHKITKRGQNVTFRCDPISEHNRLYWYRQTLGQGPEFLTYFQNEAQLEKSRLLSDRFSAERPKGSFSTLEIQRTEQGDSAMYLCASSLSGYSGNTIYFGEGSWLTVV.

V usage is TRBV20-1 and J usage is TRBJ1-5; no reliable D call. There are 13 residues in the CDR3. Trimming left V 3 bases short and J 5 bases short, with 11 bases between. The germline gives CDR1 DFQATT, CDR2 SNEGSKA (reference sequence). CDR3: CSASGGFDQPQHF. DNA for the CDR3: TGCAGTGCTAGTGGAGGGTTCGATCAGCCCCAGCATTTT.

This clone was observed once. V and J are TRBV27 and TRBJ2-7; TRBD2 agrees at 11 bases. The CDR3 covers 14 residues. After removal of 4 bases from V and 2 bases from J, the junction contained 1 base not matched to a gene. The V gene's germline CDR1 is MNHEY and CDR2 SMNVEV (reference sequence). CDR3 sequence (DNA): TGTGCCAGCAGTTCGGGACTAGCGGCCTACGAGCAGTACTTC. This translates into CASSSGLAAYEQYF.

The CDR3: CASSVGLGWYEQYF. The CDR3 DNA reads TGTGCCAGCAGCGTAGGCCTCGGGTGGTACGAGCAGTACTTC. J is TRBJ2-7 and V is TRBV9; no firm D call. The germline CDR1 and CDR2 sequences are SGDLS and YYNGEE. With 0 bases removed from V and 4 bases from J, the gap between germline ends came to 11 bases. CDR3 length: 14 residues.

The chain uses TRBV28 and TRBJ2-4; 14 bases line up with TRBD2. The CDR3 loop spans 16 amino acids. V trimming: 5 bases; J trimming: 6 bases; junction bases outside the gene matches: 6. Germline values: CDR1 MDHEN, CDR2 SYDVKM. The CDR3 here is CASSPPGLAGANIQYF. As DNA, the CDR3 is TGTGCCAGCAGTCCGCCGGGACTAGCGGGGGCAAACATTCAGTACTTC.

The chain is built from TRBV5-5 and TRBJ2-1; 9 bases are shared with TRBD1. The V gene end was trimmed by 4 bases and the J gene end by 8 bases; junction bases not matched to a gene: 4. This CDR3 contains 13 residues. Per germline, CDR1 SGHKS and CDR2 YYEKEE (reference sequence). The CDR3 region has the DNA TGTGCCAGCAGCGCCTGGGACAGGGATGAGCAGTTCTTC. Amino acid sequence: CASSAWDRDEQFF.

This clone was picked up one time. This chain connects TRBV11-3 to TRBJ2-1; the match to TRBD2 covers 12 bases. There are 16 residues in the CDR3. Germline V gene lookup returns CDR1 SGHNT and CDR2 YENEEA. V trimming: 1 base; J trimming: 5 bases; junction bases outside the gene matches: 3. This CDR3 is CASSLVGTSGHNEQFF. DNA for the CDR3: TGTGCCAGCAGCTTAGTGGGGACTAGCGGGCACAATGAGCAGTTCTTC.

The chain joins TRBV6-6 to TRBJ1-2, with 9 positions matching TRBD1. This CDR3 region has 16 residues. From germline, CDR1 is MNHNY and CDR2 SVGAGI (reference sequence). V lost 7 bases and J lost 8; bases outside the gene matches: 17. This CDR3 is CASTDGQGSMGRGYTF. For the CDR3, the DNA is TGTGCCAGCACCGATGGACAGGGGAGTATGGGTAGAGGCTACACCTTC.

The chain employs TRBV25-1 and TRBJ1-1, with D possibly matching TRBD1 (5 bases). Trimming removed 2 bases at V and 4 bases at J, with 14 bases between. From germline, CDR1 is MGHDK and CDR2 SYGVNS. The CDR3 length is 15 residues. The CDR3 coding sequence is TGTGCCAGCAGTGAACGGCGCCCGGGACTCACTGAAGCTTTCTTT. This encodes CASSERRPGLTEAFF. Based on the CDR3 plus reference TRBV25-1 and TRBJ1-1, the full variable domain is EADIYQTPRYLVIGTGKKITLECSQTMGHDKMYWYQQDPGMELHLIHYSYGVNSTEKGDLSSESTVSRIRTEHFPLTLESARPSHTSQYLCASSERRPGLTEAFFGQGTRLTVV.